The rows below give T cell receptor beta chains drawn from one sample of a study of post-analysis software for immune sequencing data. TCRdb reanalysed the PCR reads using MiXCR and keeps one entry per CDR3 protein. The repertoire has approximately 690,000 distinct CDR3 sequences, approximately 60% of them found once; the top ten carry around 10%. Sequencing used blood. Every receptor here comes from a girl aged 2-10 years with multiple sclerosis. CDR3s include the opening cysteine and the closing phenylalanine or tryptophan. The D gene is left open where the match is weak. Rows give clone size only sometimes, using once, few, many, or a class for an expanded clone.

j_gene,d_gene,v_gene,abundance,CDR3aa,CDR3nt
TRBJ2-3,TRBD2,TRBV20-1,once,CSARTSGRVPDTQYF,TGCAGTGCACGGACTAGCGGGAGGGTGCCAGATACGCAGTATTTT
TRBJ2-7,TRBD1,TRBV6-5,-,CASSYSPQGVAYEQYF,TGTGCCAGCAGTTACTCGCCACAGGGGGTTGCCTACGAGCAGTACTTC
TRBJ2-3,TRBD2,TRBV6-5,-,CASSELAGYTDTQYF,TGTGCCAGCAGTGAACTAGCGGGATACACAGATACGCAGTATTTT
TRBJ2-5,-,TRBV4-2,-,CASSQSPPRGGYGETQYF,TGTGCCAGCAGCCAATCCCCACCCAGGGGAGGTTATGGGGAGACCCAGTACTTC
TRBJ1-4,-,TRBV4-3,-,CASSQDRHTGEKLFF,TGCGCCAGCAGCCAAGATAGGCACACCGGGGAAAAACTGTTTTTT
TRBJ2-2,-,TRBV2,-,CASSEYRLGGPSNTGELFF,TGTGCCAGCAGTGAATACCGCCTAGGGGGGCCCTCGAACACCGGGGAGCTGTTTTTT
TRBJ1-4,TRBD1,TRBV12-3/TRBV12-4,-,CASSLRGPPFNEKLFF,TGTGCCAGCAGTTTGAGGGGGCCGCCTTTTAATGAAAAACTGTTTTTT
TRBJ2-1,TRBD1,TRBV10-3,-,CAIRTGQGAMVEQFF,TGTGCCATCAGGACGGGACAGGGGGCGATGGTTGAGCAGTTCTTC
TRBJ1-1,-,TRBV29-1,few,CSVVEQYMNTEAFF,TGCAGCGTTGTGGAACAGTACATGAACACTGAAGCTTTCTTT
TRBJ1-2,-,TRBV7-2,-,CASSLDPGGYGYTF,TGTGCCAGCAGCTTAGATCCCGGGGGCTATGGCTACACCTTC
TRBJ1-1,-,TRBV12-3/TRBV12-4,-,CASTPKGNTEAFF,TGTGCCAGCACTCCCAAGGGGAACACTGAAGCTTTCTTT
TRBJ1-6,-,TRBV7-2,-,CASSLGTLVNSPLHF,TGTGCCAGCAGCTTAGGGACGTTGGTTAATTCACCCCTCCACTTT
TRBJ2-1,-,TRBV6-2/TRBV6-3,-,CASTTEWVSPYNEQFF,TGTGCCAGCACCACAGAATGGGTGAGCCCCTACAATGAGCAGTTCTTC
TRBJ2-1,-,TRBV6-1,-,CASSAMVSDSYNEQFF,TGTGCCAGCAGTGCCATGGTATCTGATTCCTACAATGAGCAGTTCTTC
TRBJ2-7,TRBD2,TRBV10-3,few,CAISILGLADHHEQYF,TGTGCCATCAGTATCCTCGGACTAGCGGATCATCACGAGCAGTACTTC
TRBJ2-5,-,TRBV12-3/TRBV12-4,few,CASSFFEEGETQYF,TGTGCCAGCAGTTTTTTTGAGGAGGGGGAGACCCAGTACTTC
TRBJ2-3,-,TRBV24-1,once,CATSGVDTDTQYF,TGTGCCACCAGTGGAGTGGATACAGATACGCAGTATTTT
TRBJ2-1,-,TRBV28,-,CASSFGHTVREFF,TGTGCCAGCAGTTTTGGGCATACTGTACGGGAGTTCTTC
TRBJ2-5,-,TRBV5-5,-,CASSLAVRETQYF,TGTGCCAGCAGCTTGGCGGTGAGGGAGACCCAGTACTTC
TRBJ1-2,TRBD1,TRBV7-2,-,CASSATPGTGNYGYTF,TGTGCCAGCAGCGCAACCCCCGGGACAGGAAACTATGGCTACACCTTC
TRBJ2-7,TRBD2,TRBV12-3/TRBV12-4,-,CASSRGGPGIGYEQYF,TGTGCCAGCAGTCGCGGGGGACCGGGCATTGGGTACGAGCAGTACTTC
TRBJ2-5,-,TRBV12-3/TRBV12-4,few,CASSFPETQYF,TGTGCCAGCAGTTTCCCAGAGACCCAGTACTTC
TRBJ2-7,-,TRBV10-3,-,CAISLGAEQYF,TGTGCCATCAGTTTAGGGGCCGAGCAGTACTTC
TRBJ2-3,TRBD2,TRBV5-1,-,CASSLVPSGRARADTQYF,TGCGCCAGCAGCTTGGTGCCTAGCGGGAGGGCCAGGGCAGATACGCAGTATTTT
TRBJ2-4,-,TRBV11-2,-,CASSSLAGKNIQYF,TGTGCCAGCAGCAGCTTGGCGGGAAAAAACATTCAGTACTTC
TRBJ1-2,TRBD1,TRBV6-5,-,CASSYGQGMRNGYTF,TGTGCCAGCAGTTATGGACAGGGGATGAGGAATGGCTACACCTTC
TRBJ2-7,-,TRBV3-1,-,CASSQAGHYEQYF,TGTGCCAGCAGCCAAGCCGGCCACTACGAGCAGTACTTC
TRBJ1-2,TRBD1,TRBV20-1,-,CSARTGQGGGGYTF,TGCAGTGCTAGAACGGGACAGGGTGGGGGTGGCTACACCTTC
TRBJ1-1,-,TRBV12-3/TRBV12-4,-,CASSFIRDGRNEAFF,TGTGCCAGCAGCTTTATCCGGGACGGCAGGAATGAAGCTTTCTTT
TRBJ2-3,TRBD2,TRBV5-6,few,CASSLVLAGANRPSTDTQYF,TGTGCCAGCAGCTTGGTCCTAGCGGGAGCGAACAGACCTTCCACAGATACGCAGTATTTT
TRBJ2-7,-,TRBV20-1,few,CSASETVYEQYF,TGCAGTGCTAGCGAGACAGTCTACGAGCAGTACTTC
TRBJ1-2,-,TRBV7-8,once,CASSLVLGVNGYTF,TGTGCCAGCAGCTTAGTGCTAGGAGTGAATGGCTACACCTTC
TRBJ2-3,TRBD2,TRBV20-1,once,CSADGGPGLAGPDTQYF,TGCAGTGCTGATGGTGGGCCGGGACTAGCGGGACCAGATACGCAGTATTTT
TRBJ2-5,TRBD1,TRBV6-6,-,CASSAPGTGRGTQYF,TGTGCCAGCAGCGCCCCCGGGACAGGCCGGGGGACCCAGTACTTC
TRBJ1-2,TRBD1,TRBV5-1,-,CASSPSDPGGRLGYTF,TGCGCCAGCAGCCCGTCAGATCCAGGGGGGCGGCTCGGCTACACCTTC
TRBJ2-5,-,TRBV29-1,-,CSVEEIRGEETQYF,TGCAGCGTTGAAGAAATCCGAGGGGAAGAGACCCAGTACTTC
TRBJ2-3,-,TRBV7-9,few,CASSPLASQSTDTQYF,TGTGCCAGCAGCCCCTTGGCCAGCCAGAGCACAGATACGCAGTATTTT
TRBJ2-5,TRBD2,TRBV9,-,CASSSPTSGRGETQYF,TGTGCCAGCAGCAGTCCGACTAGCGGGAGAGGCGAGACCCAGTACTTC
TRBJ2-7,-,TRBV30,-,CAWRSGYEQYF,TGTGCCTGGAGGTCCGGGTACGAGCAGTACTTC
TRBJ1-2,TRBD1,TRBV14,-,CASSQPGGLYGYTF,TGTGCCAGCAGCCAACCAGGGGGATTATATGGCTACACCTTC
TRBJ2-1,TRBD2,TRBV3-1,-,CASESRLAGGQFYEQFF,TGTGCCAGCGAATCACGACTAGCGGGGGGGCAATTCTATGAGCAGTTCTTC
TRBJ2-5,TRBD2,TRBV4-1,few,CASSQLAGIQETQYF,TGCGCCAGCAGCCAACTAGCGGGTATTCAAGAGACCCAGTACTTC
TRBJ2-1,-,TRBV6-5,-,CASRSEQFF,TGTGCCAGCAGGAGTGAGCAGTTCTTC
TRBJ2-7,-,TRBV7-6,once,CASSPEQGFYEQYF,TGTGCCAGCAGCCCAGAACAGGGTTTCTACGAGCAGTACTTC
TRBJ2-7,TRBD2,TRBV9,-,CASSPTTSEFVVPYEQYF,TGTGCCAGCAGCCCCACGACTAGCGAGTTTGTTGTACCCTACGAGCAGTACTTC
TRBJ1-5,-,TRBV20-1,-,CSAVPTSYSNQPQHF,TGCAGTGCTGTCCCGACATCTTATAGCAATCAGCCCCAGCATTTT
TRBJ1-6,-,TRBV5-1,-,CASSPPGRDSPLHF,TGCGCCAGCAGCCCACCGGGACGGGATTCACCCCTCCACTTT
TRBJ2-7,-,TRBV4-1,once,CASSQELGTSYEQYF,TGCGCCAGCAGCCAAGAACTGGGCACCTCCTACGAGCAGTACTTC
TRBJ2-5,TRBD1,TRBV20-1,-,CSARDRQGMQTQYF,TGCAGTGCTAGAGACAGACAGGGTATGCAGACCCAGTACTTC
TRBJ2-1,-,TRBV20-1,few,CSVRSPSSYNEQFF,TGCAGTGTACGGAGTCCGAGCTCCTACAATGAGCAGTTCTTC
TRBJ2-4,TRBD2,TRBV7-2,-,CASSSVQAGGEMKNIQYF,TGTGCCAGCAGCTCCGTCCAGGCGGGGGGCGAGATGAAAAACATTCAGTACTTC
TRBJ1-2,-,TRBV7-9,-,CASSLAEGINYGYTF,TGTGCCAGCAGCTTAGCAGAGGGCATAAACTATGGCTACACCTTC
TRBJ2-3,TRBD2,TRBV2,-,CASSRTSGRGSTQYF,TGTGCCAGCAGTCGGACTAGCGGGAGAGGGAGTACGCAGTATTTT
TRBJ2-2,-,TRBV6-2/TRBV6-3,-,CASQTGTNTGELFF,TGTGCCAGCCAAACAGGGACGAACACCGGGGAGCTGTTTTTT
TRBJ2-1,-,TRBV5-1,-,CASSSKGGQFF,TGCGCCAGCAGCTCCAAAGGGGGGCAGTTCTTC
TRBJ2-7,-,TRBV21-1,-,CASSKAPAGGRVYEQYF,TGTGCCAGCAGCAAAGCGCCCGCGGGTGGCAGGGTCTACGAGCAGTACTTC
TRBJ2-7,TRBD2,TRBV12-3/TRBV12-4,once,CASRKLAGGYEQYF,TGTGCCAGCAGAAAACTAGCGGGAGGCTACGAGCAGTACTTC
TRBJ2-2,TRBD2,TRBV11-3,-,CASSSTSGGGELFF,TGTGCCAGCAGCTCGACTAGCGGGGGCGGGGAGCTGTTTTTT